The 17 T cell receptor beta chains given below trace back to one sample, sequenced in a study of human T cells and chemical hapten exposure. Stated time point: pre-sensitization, week 0. Treatment in this sample: therapeutic diphenylcyclopropenone sensitization with weekly scalp DPC. MiXCR was run by TCRdb on the RACE reads, yielding one entry per CDR3 protein. Of tens of thousands of distinct CDR3 sequences listed, around 13% were seen once; the top ten hold roughly 4.6%. The source material was whole blood, sampled in connection with sensitization to the hapten diphenylcyclopropenone (DPC). Receptors originate from a woman aged 45-60 years with alopecia areata. Some clones in this sample may be carry-over from other donors' samples.

CDR3 bases: TGTGCCTGCCAGGCAGAGAACAATGAGCAGTTCTTC. It is translated as CACQAENNEQFF. This chain joins TRBV28 and TRBJ2-1, with no clear D. Germline V CDR1 and CDR2: MDHEN, SYDVKM. The V end lost 11 bases, the J end lost 5 bases, and 13 bases lay between the germline ends. CDR3 size: 12 residues.

This clonotype was counted between two and nine times. The chain employs TRBV2 and TRBJ2-7, with a possible D match to TRBD2 (5 bases). CDR1 and CDR2 (germline): SNHLY, FYNNEI. With 5 bases removed from V and 2 bases from J, the gap between germline ends came to 10 bases. The CDR3 is made up of 13 amino acids. This CDR3 reads CASSPTKTYEQYF. For the CDR3, the DNA is TGTGCCAGCAGTCCGACTAAAACCTACGAGCAGTACTTC.

This clonotype was observed a few times. The V gene is TRBV7-2, the J gene TRBJ1-4; no clear D. Germline V CDR1 and CDR2: SGHTA, FQGNSA. This CDR3 has 15 amino acids. V was pared by 1 base and J by 3 bases, with 9 bases between. The CDR3 region is CASSLVAAPNEKLFF. The DNA for the CDR3 is TGTGCCAGCAGCTTAGTGGCAGCCCCTAATGAAAAACTGTTTTTT. The whole variable domain, filled in from reference TRBV7-2 and TRBJ1-4, reads GAGVSQSPSNKVTEKGKDVELRCDPISGHTALYWYRQSLGQGLEFLIYFQGNSAPDKSGLPSDRFSAERTGGSVSTLTIQRTQQEDSAVYLCASSLVAAPNEKLFFGSGTQLSVL.

This clonotype occurred a few times. This sequence joins TRBV5-1 and TRBJ2-4; 7 positions agree with TRBD1. The J segment lost 6 bases and the V segment lost 5 bases, leaving 17 bases of the junction unmatched. The germline V gene encodes CDR1 SGHRS and CDR2 YFSETQ. The CDR3 spans 17 residues. In DNA form, the CDR3 reads TGCGCCAGCAGAGGACTGACCGGGACAGTAGGGCGAAACATTCAGTACTTC. Translated: CASRGLTGTVGRNIQYF.

This clonotype appeared a few times. This rearrangement joins TRBV2 to TRBJ2-1; D remains unclear. This CDR3 has 15 residues. The V gene lost 3 bases and the J gene lost 6 bases, with 15 bases spanning the gap. The germline gives CDR1 SNHLY, CDR2 FYNNEI. In nucleotides, the CDR3 is TGTGCCAGCAGTGACGGTCTAGGGATTTTCAATGAGCAGTTCTTC. Protein sequence: CASSDGLGIFNEQFF.

This clonotype has a handful of counts. CDR3 in DNA: TGTGCCATCAGTGAGTCCGGGACAGGGCTAGGGAACACTGAAGCTTTCTTT. Amino acid sequence: CAISESGTGLGNTEAFF. The V gene is TRBV10-3, the J gene TRBJ1-1; 9 nucleotides line up with TRBD1. The V gene's germline CDR1 is ENHRY and CDR2 SYGVKD. The length of the CDR3 is 17 residues. V was clipped by 0 bases and J by 1 base; unmatched bases: 6.

This rearrangement joins TRBV15 to TRBJ1-1; D not resolved. CDR3 length: 14 residues. CDR1 LNHNV and CDR2 YYDKDF come from the germline V gene (reference sequence). The V end was cut by 5 bases, the J end by 1 base, with 11 bases between. The CDR3 sequence: CATSVDPRNTEAFF. The DNA for the CDR3 is TGTGCCACCAGCGTTGACCCCCGGAACACTGAAGCTTTCTTT.

The chain combines TRBV7-2 with TRBJ2-3; a weak D match, TRBD2 (5 bases). The V end lost 1 base, the J end lost 1 base, and 6 bases lay between the germline ends. The length of the CDR3 is 14 residues. Per the germline V gene, CDR1 is SGHTA and CDR2 is FQGNSA. Written as DNA, the CDR3 is TGTGCCAGCAGCTTAGACGGGGGCACAGATACGCAGTATTTT. Protein: CASSLDGGTDTQYF.

The V gene is TRBV15, the J gene TRBJ1-4; D may be TRBD1 (6 bases). CDR3 length: 16 residues. Germline CDR1 LNHNV, CDR2 YYDKDF (reference sequence). The V end was cut by 0 bases, the J end by 5 bases, with 13 bases between. CDR3 residues: CATSRDRVGGNEKLFF. CDR3 bases: TGTGCCACCAGCAGAGACCGTGTAGGGGGGAATGAAAAACTGTTTTTT.

This clonotype was found a few times. This chain links TRBV29-1 with TRBJ2-3; D might be TRBD2 (5 bases). V shed 4 bases and J shed 6 bases, with 11 bases lying between them. Germline values: CDR1 SQVTM, CDR2 ANQGSEA. This CDR3 has 12 residues. The DNA for the CDR3 is TGCAGCGTTGTGGCTGAGGGCGATACGCAGTATTTT. Amino acid sequence: CSVVAEGDTQYF.

This clonotype was counted a few times. The rearrangement links TRBV20-1 to TRBJ2-5; 9 bases are a match to TRBD2. V was clipped by 0 bases and J by 0 bases; unmatched bases: 8. CDR3 length equals 17 residues. Germline V lookup: CDR1 DFQATT, CDR2 SNEGSKA (reference sequence). Here the CDR3 DNA reads TGCAGTGCTAGAGATCGACTAGCGGTCGTATACCAAGAGACCCAGTACTTC. This sequence encodes CSARDRLAVVYQETQYF.

This clonotype has a handful of counts. J is TRBJ2-1 and V is TRBV9; TRBD1 might be the D (6 bases). The CDR3 loop spans 16 amino acids. Germline V gives CDR1 SGDLS, CDR2 YYNGEE. V lost 3 bases and J 6 bases, leaving 19 bases between the germline ends. Written as DNA, the CDR3 is TGTGCCAGCAGCGAACAGGGCCTATCTTCGGGCAATGAGCAGTTCTTC. Translating it yields CASSEQGLSSGNEQFF. The variable domain in full, completed from reference TRBV9 and TRBJ2-1, reads DSGVTQTPKHLITATGQRVTLRCSPRSGDLSVYWYQQSLDQGLQFLIQYYNGEERAKGNILERFSAQQFPDLHSELNLSSLELGDSALYFCASSEQGLSSGNEQFFGPGTRLTVL.

V and J are TRBV7-6 and TRBJ2-2, with 15 bases fitting TRBD2. After removal of 4 bases from V and 0 bases from J, the junction contained 3 bases not matched to a gene. This CDR3 spans 18 amino acids. Germline-derived CDR1 and CDR2 are SGHVS and FNYEAQ. CDR3 protein: CASSSRTSGRANTGELFF. The CDR3 nucleotides are TGTGCCAGCAGCTCTCGGACTAGCGGGAGGGCGAACACCGGGGAGCTGTTTTTT.

In its sample, this clonotype was seen many times. In DNA, the CDR3 is TGTGCCAGCAGCAAAGGTGGGACTAGCGCAAGTACGCAGTATTTT. This encodes CASSKGGTSASTQYF. The genes are TRBV7-9 and TRBJ2-3, with 10 bases lining up with TRBD2. The CDR3 totals 15 residues. The germline CDR1 and CDR2 sequences are SEHNR and FQNEAQ (reference sequence). V dropped 5 bases and J dropped 8; count of bases not matched to a gene: 10.

In the case of this clonotype: Germline is not matched at one junction end, which may reflect a read error. The rearrangement uses TRBV3-1 and TRBJ1-1, with D tentatively TRBD1 (6 bases). The CDR3 has 15 residues. CDR1 and CDR2 from the germline V gene are LGHDT and YNNKEL (reference sequence). The CDR3 sequence: CVSSHRQGMGTEAFF. CDR3 DNA: TGTGTCAGCAGCCATCGCCAGGGGATGGGGACTGAAGCTTTCTTT.

This clonotype was counted only a few times. The chain couples TRBV20-1 to TRBJ1-2; D gene ambiguous. V dropped 0 bases and J dropped 2 bases, with 10 bases sitting between them. The CDR3 sequence is 14 residues long. CDR1 and CDR2 from the germline V gene are DFQATT and SNEGSKA (reference sequence). CDR3 amino acids: CSAREWERNYGYTF. In nucleotides, the CDR3 is TGCAGTGCTAGAGAGTGGGAGCGGAACTATGGCTACACCTTC.

V usage is TRBV2 and J usage is TRBJ2-1; 7 nucleotides align to TRBD2. Trimming cost V 0 bases and J 10 bases; bases outside gene matches: 6. The CDR3 spans 14 residues. Germline CDR1 is SNHLY and CDR2 is FYNNEI. The CDR3 loop is CASSEARGGKEQFF. The CDR3 DNA is TGTGCCAGCAGTGAAGCCCGGGGAGGGAAGGAGCAGTTCTTC.